The rows below give T cell receptor beta chains drawn from one sample of a study of cytomegalovirus exposure and HLA in healthy donors. Sequencing was performed with immunoSEQ multiplex PCR; in TCRdb, only in-frame clones are kept and a portion is missing. Here the sample spans 150,000 to 200,000 clones, roughly 80% being singletons. Sequencing input: PBMCs. The receptor source for this set is a boy younger than 18 in good health and CMV-seronegative. CDR3s include the opening cysteine and the closing phenylalanine or tryptophan. The order of the fields is clone size, V gene, J gene, D gene, CDR3 protein, CDR3 DNA. The D gene is left open where the match is weak. The size field is filled for only some rows; it gives once, few, many or a size class.

abundance: few
v_gene: TRBV5-4
j_gene: TRBJ1-2
d_gene: .
CDR3aa: CASSIDTNYGYTF
CDR3nt: TGTGCCAGCAGCATAGATACTAACTATGGCTACACCTTC

abundance: .
v_gene: TRBV7-3
j_gene: TRBJ2-3
d_gene: .
CDR3aa: CASSLTLAMADTQYF
CDR3nt: TGTGCCAGCAGCTTAACACTAGCAATGGCAGATACGCAGTATTTT

abundance: .
v_gene: TRBV6-5
j_gene: TRBJ1-1
d_gene: .
CDR3aa: CASSYGLRRSTEAFF
CDR3nt: TGTGCCAGCAGTTATGGGTTGAGGCGGTCCACTGAAGCTTTCTTT

abundance: .
v_gene: TRBV7-2
j_gene: TRBJ1-6
d_gene: .
CDR3aa: CASSLASGRSSPLHF
CDR3nt: TGTGCCAGCAGCTTAGCCTCAGGGAGGAGTTCACCCCTCCACTTT

abundance: .
v_gene: TRBV6-1
j_gene: TRBJ2-2
d_gene: .
CDR3aa: CASSQGYTGELFF
CDR3nt: TGTGCCAGCAGTCAGGGTTACACCGGGGAGCTGTTTTTT

abundance: .
v_gene: TRBV6-1
j_gene: TRBJ1-5
d_gene: .
CDR3aa: CAGSVSPSSNQPQHF
CDR3nt: TGTGCCGGCAGTGTTAGTCCGTCCTCGAATCAGCCCCAGCATTTT

abundance: .
v_gene: TRBV19
j_gene: TRBJ1-5
d_gene: TRBD1
CDR3aa: CASSSDRVNQPQHF
CDR3nt: TGTGCCAGTAGTTCCGACAGGGTTAATCAGCCCCAGCATTTT

abundance: .
v_gene: TRBV6-5
j_gene: TRBJ1-2
d_gene: .
CDR3aa: CASSTNQVNYGYTF
CDR3nt: TGTGCCAGCAGTACAAACCAAGTTAACTATGGCTACACCTTC

abundance: .
v_gene: TRBV29-1
j_gene: TRBJ1-1
d_gene: .
CDR3aa: CSVLSAANTEAFF
CDR3nt: TGCAGCGTTTTATCGGCGGCGAACACTGAAGCTTTCTTT

abundance: few
v_gene: TRBV7-2
j_gene: TRBJ1-2
d_gene: TRBD1
CDR3aa: CASSSYRGPPNYGYTF
CDR3nt: TGTGCCAGCAGCTCATACAGGGGCCCACCTAACTATGGCTACACCTTC

abundance: .
v_gene: TRBV4-2
j_gene: TRBJ2-2
d_gene: TRBD2
CDR3aa: CASSQGLAVLANTGELFF
CDR3nt: TGTGCCAGCAGCCAAGGTCTAGCGGTTCTAGCGAACACCGGGGAGCTGTTTTTT

abundance: .
v_gene: TRBV7-9
j_gene: TRBJ1-1
d_gene: .
CDR3aa: CASRPAMEAFF
CDR3nt: TGTGCCAGCAGACCCGCAATGGAGGCTTTCTTT

abundance: .
v_gene: TRBV6-1
j_gene: TRBJ1-1
d_gene: .
CDR3aa: CASRTLDIEYTEAFF
CDR3nt: TGTGCCAGCAGGACACTGGACATCGAATACACTGAAGCTTTCTTT

abundance: .
v_gene: TRBV9
j_gene: TRBJ2-1
d_gene: TRBD2
CDR3aa: CASSPTGLAGNEQFF
CDR3nt: TGTGCCAGCAGCCCAACCGGACTAGCGGGGAATGAGCAGTTCTTC

abundance: .
v_gene: TRBV30
j_gene: TRBJ2-7
d_gene: TRBD1
CDR3aa: CAARDSTYEQYF
CDR3nt: TGTGCCGCCCGGGACAGTACCTACGAGCAGTACTTC

abundance: .
v_gene: TRBV11-3
j_gene: TRBJ2-1
d_gene: TRBD1
CDR3aa: CASGLGTGLDRNNEQFF
CDR3nt: TGTGCCAGCGGCTTAGGGACGGGTTTGGACAGGAACAATGAGCAGTTCTTC

abundance: .
v_gene: TRBV5-1
j_gene: TRBJ1-1
d_gene: .
CDR3aa: CASSWGDGTMNTEAFF
CDR3nt: TGCGCCAGCAGCTGGGGGGACGGTACCATGAACACTGAAGCTTTCTTT

abundance: .
v_gene: TRBV5-4
j_gene: TRBJ2-7
d_gene: TRBD2
CDR3aa: CASSGGDWGWGTYEQYF
CDR3nt: TGTGCCAGCAGCGGGGGGGACTGGGGATGGGGGACCTACGAGCAGTACTTC

abundance: .
v_gene: TRBV7-2
j_gene: TRBJ1-5
d_gene: TRBD1
CDR3aa: CASSLLTGYSNQPQHF
CDR3nt: TGTGCCAGCAGCTTACTGACAGGGTACTCCAATCAGCCCCAGCATTTT

abundance: .
v_gene: TRBV4-1
j_gene: TRBJ2-3
d_gene: .
CDR3aa: CASSHGTWDTQYF
CDR3nt: TGCGCCAGCAGCCACGGGACTTGGGATACGCAGTATTTT

abundance: .
v_gene: TRBV5-4
j_gene: TRBJ1-1
d_gene: TRBD1
CDR3aa: CASSLNRGGTEAFF
CDR3nt: TGTGCCAGCAGCTTGAACAGGGGAGGCACTGAAGCTTTCTTT

abundance: .
v_gene: TRBV5-8
j_gene: TRBJ1-1
d_gene: TRBD1
CDR3aa: CASSLGQGGTEAFF
CDR3nt: TGTGCCAGCAGCTTGGGACAGGGGGGCACTGAAGCTTTCTTT

abundance: .
v_gene: TRBV7-3
j_gene: TRBJ1-2
d_gene: .
CDR3aa: CASSSLLGSGDGYTF
CDR3nt: TGTGCCAGCAGCTCCCTTTTGGGATCCGGGGATGGCTACACCTTC

abundance: .
v_gene: TRBV5-4
j_gene: TRBJ2-7
d_gene: TRBD2
CDR3aa: CASSPGRGRGYEQYF
CDR3nt: TGTGCCAGCAGCCCCGGGAGGGGCCGGGGGTACGAGCAGTACTTC

abundance: .
v_gene: TRBV30
j_gene: TRBJ1-2
d_gene: .
CDR3aa: CAWSVLKLNYGYTF
CDR3nt: TGTGCCTGGAGTGTACTTAAGCTTAACTATGGCTACACCTTC

abundance: .
v_gene: TRBV5-1
j_gene: TRBJ2-7
d_gene: .
CDR3aa: CASSLDGFSYEQYF
CDR3nt: TGCGCCAGCAGCTTGGACGGGTTCTCCTACGAGCAGTACTTC

abundance: once
v_gene: TRBV5-1
j_gene: TRBJ2-7
d_gene: .
CDR3aa: CASSGSRSSYEQYF
CDR3nt: TGCGCCAGCAGCGGGTCGCGGAGTTCCTACGAGCAGTACTTC

abundance: .
v_gene: TRBV19
j_gene: TRBJ1-3
d_gene: .
CDR3aa: CASSSGLKNTIYF
CDR3nt: TGTGCCAGTAGTTCCGGACTAAAAAACACCATATATTTT

abundance: .
v_gene: TRBV6-1
j_gene: TRBJ2-7
d_gene: .
CDR3aa: CASTWQTYEQYF
CDR3nt: TGTGCCAGCACGTGGCAGACCTACGAGCAGTACTTC